This T cell receptor (beta chain) was sequenced for a study of tumor-infiltrating lymphocytes in primary liver carcinoma. Study-level background: Read depth, roughly 3.65 to 8 million productive TCRbeta reads, did not differ significantly between tissues.

Priming with a constant-region primer yielded TCR beta cDNA from approximately 500 ng total RNA. Researchers made the TCR beta libraries by running three nested multiplex PCR rounds with slightly modified ARM-PCR. Each of the first two PCR rounds ran approximately 11 cycles with TRBV1-TRBV30 forward and C-beta reverse primers. TCRdb itself ran the multiplex PCR reads through MiXCR, one entry per CDR3 protein. The sample holds about 130,000 distinct CDR3 sequences, approximately 64% seen once. The study co-extracted DNA and RNA from 20-30 mg of unsorted bulk tissue. Patients were chronically HBV-infected and treatment-naive. To note about this clonotype: This could be a read error, since a much larger clone is one nucleotide away.

The CDR3 loop spans 14 amino acids. The germline CDR1 and CDR2 sequences are MNHEY and SVGAGI. The sample consisted of liver tumor tissue from sampling region 3. The subset was: tumor region T3, left-lateral pole. V and J are TRBV6-5 and TRBJ2-7, with D uncertain. The receptor was derived from a woman aged 55-69 years with primary liver carcinoma and hepatitis B virus infection. The CDR3 region is CTSSPTWTSYEQYF. The CDR3 DNA reads TGTACCAGCTCTCCCACTTGGACCTCCTACGAGCAGTACTTC.